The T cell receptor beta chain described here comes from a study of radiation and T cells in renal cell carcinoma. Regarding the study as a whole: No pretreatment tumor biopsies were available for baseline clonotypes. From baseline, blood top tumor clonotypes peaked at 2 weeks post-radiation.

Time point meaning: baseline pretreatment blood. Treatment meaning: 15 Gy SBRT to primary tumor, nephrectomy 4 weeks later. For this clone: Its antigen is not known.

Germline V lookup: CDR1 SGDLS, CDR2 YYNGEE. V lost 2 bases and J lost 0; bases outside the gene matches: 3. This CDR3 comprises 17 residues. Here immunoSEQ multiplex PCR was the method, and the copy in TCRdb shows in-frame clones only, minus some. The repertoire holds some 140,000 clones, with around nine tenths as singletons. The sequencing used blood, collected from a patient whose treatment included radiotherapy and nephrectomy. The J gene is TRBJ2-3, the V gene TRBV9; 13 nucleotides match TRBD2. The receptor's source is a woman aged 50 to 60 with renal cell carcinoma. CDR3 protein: CASSVTSGGASTDTQYF. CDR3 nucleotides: TGTGCCAGCAGCGTTACTAGCGGGGGGGCTAGCACAGATACGCAGTATTTT.